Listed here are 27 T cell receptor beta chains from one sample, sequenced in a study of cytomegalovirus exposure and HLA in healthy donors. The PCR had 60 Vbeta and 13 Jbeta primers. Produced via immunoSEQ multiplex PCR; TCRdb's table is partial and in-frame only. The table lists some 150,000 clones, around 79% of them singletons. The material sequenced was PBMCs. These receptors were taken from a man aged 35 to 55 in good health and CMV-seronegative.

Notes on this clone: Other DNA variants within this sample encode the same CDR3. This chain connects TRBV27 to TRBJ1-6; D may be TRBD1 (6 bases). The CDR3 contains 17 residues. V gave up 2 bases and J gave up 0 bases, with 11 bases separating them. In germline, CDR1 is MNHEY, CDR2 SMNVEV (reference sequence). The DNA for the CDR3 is TGTGCCAGCAGTTTAAGCACAGGGAGCTCCTATAATTCACCCCTCCACTTT. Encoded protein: CASSLSTGSSYNSPLHF.

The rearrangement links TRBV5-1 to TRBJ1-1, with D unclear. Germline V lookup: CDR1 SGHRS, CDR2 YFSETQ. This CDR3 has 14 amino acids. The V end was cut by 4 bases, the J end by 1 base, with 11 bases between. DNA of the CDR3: TGCGCCAGCAGCACTCTCTTCTCGAACACTGAAGCTTTCTTT. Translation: CASSTLFSNTEAFF.

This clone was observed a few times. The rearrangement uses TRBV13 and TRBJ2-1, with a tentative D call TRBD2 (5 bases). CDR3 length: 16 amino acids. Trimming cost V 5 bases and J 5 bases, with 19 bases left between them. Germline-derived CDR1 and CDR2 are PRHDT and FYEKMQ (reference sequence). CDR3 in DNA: TGTGCCAGCAGCCCCCCGCCCCAGGACGGGAACAATGAGCAGTTCTTC. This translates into CASSPPPQDGNNEQFF.

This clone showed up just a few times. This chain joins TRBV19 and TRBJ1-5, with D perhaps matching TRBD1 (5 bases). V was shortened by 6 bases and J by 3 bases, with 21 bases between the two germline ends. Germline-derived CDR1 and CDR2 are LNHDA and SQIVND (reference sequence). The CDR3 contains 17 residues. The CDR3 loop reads CASRLRDQGRVNQPQHF. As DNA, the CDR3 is TGTGCCAGTAGACTCCGAGACCAGGGTCGGGTCAATCAGCCCCAGCATTTT.

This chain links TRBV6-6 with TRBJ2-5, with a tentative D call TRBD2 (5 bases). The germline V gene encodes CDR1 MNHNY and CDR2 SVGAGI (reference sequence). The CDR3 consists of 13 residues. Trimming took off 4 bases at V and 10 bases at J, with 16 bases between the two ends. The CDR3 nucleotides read TGTGCCAGCAGTTGGGGTGAAACCGGGGACCAGTACTTC. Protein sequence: CASSWGETGDQYF.

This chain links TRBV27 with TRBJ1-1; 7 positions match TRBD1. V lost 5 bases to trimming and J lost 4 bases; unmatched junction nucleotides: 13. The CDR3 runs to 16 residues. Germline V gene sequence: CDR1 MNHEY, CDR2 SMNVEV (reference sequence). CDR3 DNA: TGTGCCAGCAGTCCTCTCAGGGGGATCTCCTTCACTGAAGCTTTCTTT. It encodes CASSPLRGISFTEAFF.

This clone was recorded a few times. CDR3 residues: CASSLKGFVGGGGSNGYTF. For the CDR3, the DNA is TGTGCCAGCAGCCTTAAGGGTTTTGTGGGTGGGGGGGGTTCGAATGGCTACACCTTC. This sequence joins TRBV27 and TRBJ1-2; the D gene is possibly TRBD1 (5 bases). Germline CDR1 is MNHEY and CDR2 is SMNVEV (reference sequence). The CDR3 loop spans 19 amino acids. The V and J ends lost 6 bases and 6 bases respectively, with 32 bases between them.

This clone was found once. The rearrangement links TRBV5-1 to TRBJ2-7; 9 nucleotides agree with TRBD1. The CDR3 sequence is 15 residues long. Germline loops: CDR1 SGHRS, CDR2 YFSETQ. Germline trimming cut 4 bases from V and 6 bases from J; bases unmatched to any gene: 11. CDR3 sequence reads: CASSTKQGAIGEQYF. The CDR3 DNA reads TGCGCCAGCAGCACCAAACAGGGGGCCATAGGCGAGCAGTACTTC.

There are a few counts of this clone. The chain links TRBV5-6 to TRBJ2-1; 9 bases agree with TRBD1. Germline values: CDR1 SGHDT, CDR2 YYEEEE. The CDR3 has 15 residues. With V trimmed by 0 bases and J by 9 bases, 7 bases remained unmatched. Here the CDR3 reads CASSLVGGQGSEQFF. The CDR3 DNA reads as TGTGCCAGCAGCTTGGTGGGGGGACAGGGTAGTGAGCAGTTCTTC. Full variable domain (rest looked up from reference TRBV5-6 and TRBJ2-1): DAGVTQSPTHLIKTRGQQVTLRCSPKSGHDTVSWYQQALGQGPQFIFQYYEEEERQRGNFPDRFSGHQFPNYSSELNVNALLLGDSALYLCASSLVGGQGSEQFFGPGTRLTVL.

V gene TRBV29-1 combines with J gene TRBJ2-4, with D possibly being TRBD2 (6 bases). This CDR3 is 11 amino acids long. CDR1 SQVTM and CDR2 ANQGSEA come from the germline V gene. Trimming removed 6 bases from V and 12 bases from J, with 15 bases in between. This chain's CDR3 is CSVLRRETQYF. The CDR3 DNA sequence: TGCAGCGTCCTAAGGAGGGAGACTCAGTACTTC.

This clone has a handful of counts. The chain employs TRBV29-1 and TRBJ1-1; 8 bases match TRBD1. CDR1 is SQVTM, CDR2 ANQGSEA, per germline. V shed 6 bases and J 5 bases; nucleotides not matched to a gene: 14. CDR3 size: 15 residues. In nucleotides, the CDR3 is TGCAGCGTCTCCGAACAGGGGGTATCGAGAACTGAAGCTTTCTTT. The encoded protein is CSVSEQGVSRTEAFF.

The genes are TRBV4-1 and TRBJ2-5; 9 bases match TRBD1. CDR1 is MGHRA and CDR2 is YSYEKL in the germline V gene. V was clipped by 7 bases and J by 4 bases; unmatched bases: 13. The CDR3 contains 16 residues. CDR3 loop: CASTPTLDRGTETQYF. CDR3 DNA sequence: TGCGCCAGCACTCCGACCTTAGACAGGGGGACAGAGACCCAGTACTTC.

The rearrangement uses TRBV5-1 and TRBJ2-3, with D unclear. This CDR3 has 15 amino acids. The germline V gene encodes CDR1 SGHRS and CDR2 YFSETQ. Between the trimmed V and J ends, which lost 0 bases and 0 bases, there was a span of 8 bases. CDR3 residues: CASSLGSTSTDTQYF. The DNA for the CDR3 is TGCGCCAGCAGCTTGGGTTCAACTAGCACAGATACGCAGTATTTT.

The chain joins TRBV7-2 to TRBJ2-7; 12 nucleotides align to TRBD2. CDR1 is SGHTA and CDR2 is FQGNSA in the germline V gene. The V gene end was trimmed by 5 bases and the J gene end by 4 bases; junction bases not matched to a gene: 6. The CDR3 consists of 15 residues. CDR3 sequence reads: CASSPTSGGKYEQYF. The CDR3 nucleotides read TGTGCCAGCAGCCCGACTAGCGGGGGAAAATACGAGCAGTACTTC.

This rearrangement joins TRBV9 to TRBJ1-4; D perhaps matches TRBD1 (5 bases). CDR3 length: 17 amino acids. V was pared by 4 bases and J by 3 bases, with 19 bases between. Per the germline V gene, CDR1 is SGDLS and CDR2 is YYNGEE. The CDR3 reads CASSPHNGGEANEKLFF. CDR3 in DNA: TGTGCCAGCAGCCCCCATAACGGGGGAGAAGCTAATGAAAAACTGTTTTTT.

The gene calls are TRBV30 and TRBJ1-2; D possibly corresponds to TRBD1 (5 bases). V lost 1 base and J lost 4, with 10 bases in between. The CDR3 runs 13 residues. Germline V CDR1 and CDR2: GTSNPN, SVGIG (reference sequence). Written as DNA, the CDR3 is TGTGCCTGGAGTGGATCAGGGTCCTATGGCTACACCTTC. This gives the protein CAWSGSGSYGYTF.

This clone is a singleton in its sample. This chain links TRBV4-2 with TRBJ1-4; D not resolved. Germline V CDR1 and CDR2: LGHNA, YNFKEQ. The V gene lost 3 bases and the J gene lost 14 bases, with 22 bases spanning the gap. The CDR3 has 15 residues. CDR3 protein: CASSHEEAGRTRLFF. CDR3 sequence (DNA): TGTGCCAGCAGCCACGAGGAGGCAGGCCGGACTCGGCTGTTTTTT.

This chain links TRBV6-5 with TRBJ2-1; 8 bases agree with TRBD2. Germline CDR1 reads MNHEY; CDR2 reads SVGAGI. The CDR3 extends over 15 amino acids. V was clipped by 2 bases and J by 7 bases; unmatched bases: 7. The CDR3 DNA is TGTGCCAGCAGTTACGACGGGGGGGCCGCTAATGAGCAGTTCTTC. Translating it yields CASSYDGGAANEQFF.

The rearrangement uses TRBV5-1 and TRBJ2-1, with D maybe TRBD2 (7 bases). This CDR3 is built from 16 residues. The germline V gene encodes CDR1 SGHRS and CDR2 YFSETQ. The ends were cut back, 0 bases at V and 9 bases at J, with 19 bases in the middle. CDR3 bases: TGCGCCAGCAGCTTGGACGCGGGGGCCCTCGCTGTTGAGCAGTTCTTC. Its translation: CASSLDAGALAVEQFF.

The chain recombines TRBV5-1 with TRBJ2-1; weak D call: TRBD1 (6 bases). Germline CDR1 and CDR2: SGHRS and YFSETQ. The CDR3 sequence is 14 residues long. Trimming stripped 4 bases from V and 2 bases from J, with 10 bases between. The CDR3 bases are TGCGCCAGCAGCGCAGACAGGACCTACAATGAGCAGTTCTTC. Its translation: CASSADRTYNEQFF. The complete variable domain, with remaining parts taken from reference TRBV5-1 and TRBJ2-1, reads KAGVTQTPRYLIKTRGQQVTLSCSPISGHRSVSWYQQTPGQGLQFLFEYFSETQRNKGNFPGRFSGRQFSNSRSEMNVSTLELGDSALYLCASSADRTYNEQFFGPGTRLTVL.

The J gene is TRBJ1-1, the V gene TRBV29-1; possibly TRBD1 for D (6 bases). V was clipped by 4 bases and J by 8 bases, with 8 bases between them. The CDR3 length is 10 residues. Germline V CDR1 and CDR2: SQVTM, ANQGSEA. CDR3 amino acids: CSVGTDEAFF. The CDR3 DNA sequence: TGCAGCGTTGGGACAGACGAAGCTTTCTTT.

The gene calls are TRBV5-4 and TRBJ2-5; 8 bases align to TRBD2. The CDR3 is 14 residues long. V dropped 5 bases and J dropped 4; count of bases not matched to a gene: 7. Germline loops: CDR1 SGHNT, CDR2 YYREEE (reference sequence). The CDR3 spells CASRPGTRGETQYF. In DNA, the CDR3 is TGTGCCAGCAGGCCAGGGACTAGGGGAGAGACCCAGTACTTC.

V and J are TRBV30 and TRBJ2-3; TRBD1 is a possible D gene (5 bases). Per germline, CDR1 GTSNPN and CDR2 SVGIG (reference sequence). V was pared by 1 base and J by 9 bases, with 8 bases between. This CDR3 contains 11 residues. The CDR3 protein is CAWSAGNTQYF. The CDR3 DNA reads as TGTGCCTGGAGTGCAGGGAACACGCAGTATTTT. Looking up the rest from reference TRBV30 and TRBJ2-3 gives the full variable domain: SQTIHQWPATLVQPVGSPLSLECTVEGTSNPNLYWYRQAAGRGLQLLFYSVGIGQISSEVPQNLSASRPQDRQFILSSKKLLLSDSGFYLCAWSAGNTQYFGPGTRLTVL.

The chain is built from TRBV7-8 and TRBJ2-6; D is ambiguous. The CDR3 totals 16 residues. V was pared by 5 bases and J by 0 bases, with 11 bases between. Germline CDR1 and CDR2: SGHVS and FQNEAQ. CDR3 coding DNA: TGTGCCAGCAGCACCCTTGCAGTCTCTGGGGCCAACGTCCTGACTTTC. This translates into CASSTLAVSGANVLTF.

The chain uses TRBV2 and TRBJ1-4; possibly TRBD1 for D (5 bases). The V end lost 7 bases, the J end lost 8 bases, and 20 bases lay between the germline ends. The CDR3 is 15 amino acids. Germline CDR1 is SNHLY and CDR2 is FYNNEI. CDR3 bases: TGTGCCAGCAACCCCCGGGGAACGGGGGGGGAAAAACTGTTTTTT. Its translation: CASNPRGTGGEKLFF. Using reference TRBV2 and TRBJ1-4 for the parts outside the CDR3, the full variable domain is EPEVTQTPSHQVTQMGQEVILRCVPISNHLYFYWYRQILGQKVEFLVSFYNNEISEKSEIFDDQFSVERPDGSNFTLKIRSTKLEDSAMYFCASNPRGTGGEKLFFGSGTQLSVL.

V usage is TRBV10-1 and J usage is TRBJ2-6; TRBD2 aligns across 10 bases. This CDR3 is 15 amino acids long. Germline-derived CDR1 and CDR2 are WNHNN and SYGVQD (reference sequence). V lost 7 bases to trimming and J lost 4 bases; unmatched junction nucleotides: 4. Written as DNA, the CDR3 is TGCGCCAGCACAGCGGGAGGGTTCGGGGCCAACGTCCTGACTTTC. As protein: CASTAGGFGANVLTF.

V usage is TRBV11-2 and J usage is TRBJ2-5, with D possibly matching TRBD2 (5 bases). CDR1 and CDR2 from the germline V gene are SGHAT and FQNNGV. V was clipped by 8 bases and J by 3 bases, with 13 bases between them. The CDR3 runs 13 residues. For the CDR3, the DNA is TGTGCCAGCGCCTCCCCGGGAAAAGAGACCCAGTACTTC. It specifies CASASPGKETQYF.